This T cell receptor beta chain was identified during a study of human T cells and chemical hapten exposure. Whole-study context: Slight differences in pooled library volume were the main source of varying TCR yields across samples.

This CDR3 has 14 amino acids. Germline CDR1 reads ENHRY; CDR2 reads SYGVKD. After removal of 7 bases from V and 0 bases from J, the junction contained 4 bases not matched to a gene. This clonotype was counted only a few times. What the library attached to individual cDNA molecules were unique molecular identifiers. TCRdb used MiXCR to reprocess the RACE reads, holding one entry per CDR3 protein. The sample carries some 74,000 distinct CDR3 sequences, 14% recorded once. The time point is: pre-sensitization, week 0. Treatment defined: therapeutic diphenylcyclopropenone sensitization with weekly scalp DPC. Blood draws came first, before each patch test.

The TCR was taken from a woman aged 50 to 60 with alopecia areata. Some clones in this sample may be carry-over from other donors' samples. This sample comprised whole blood, obtained in connection with sensitization to the hapten diphenylcyclopropenone (DPC). This sequence joins TRBV10-3 and TRBJ2-7; TRBD1 aligns across 9 bases. The CDR3 region has the DNA TGTGCCATCATGGGGACAGGGACCTCCTACGAGCAGTACTTC. Its translation: CAIMGTGTSYEQYF.